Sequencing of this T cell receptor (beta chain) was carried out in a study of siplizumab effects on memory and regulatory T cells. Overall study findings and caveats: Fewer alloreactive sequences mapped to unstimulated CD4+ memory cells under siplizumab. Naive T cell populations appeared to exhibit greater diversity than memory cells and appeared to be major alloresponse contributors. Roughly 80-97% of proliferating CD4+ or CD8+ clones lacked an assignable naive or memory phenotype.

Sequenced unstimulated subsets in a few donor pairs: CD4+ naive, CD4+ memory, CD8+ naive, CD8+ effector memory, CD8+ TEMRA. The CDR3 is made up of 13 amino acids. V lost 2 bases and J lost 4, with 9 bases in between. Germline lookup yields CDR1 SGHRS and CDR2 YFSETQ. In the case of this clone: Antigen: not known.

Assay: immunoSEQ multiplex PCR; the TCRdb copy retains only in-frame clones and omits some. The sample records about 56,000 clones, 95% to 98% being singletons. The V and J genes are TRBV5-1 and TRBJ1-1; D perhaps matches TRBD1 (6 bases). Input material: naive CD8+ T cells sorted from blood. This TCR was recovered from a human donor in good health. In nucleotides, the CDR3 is TGCGCCAGCAGCTTCCAGGGGTCCACTGAAGCTTTCTTT. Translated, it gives CASSFQGSTEAFF.